The 18 T cell receptor beta chains given below trace back to one sample, sequenced in a study of blood T cell repertoires in COVID-19. Profiled with immunoSEQ multiplex PCR; TCRdb holds only in-frame clones, not every one. The sample records around 100,000 clones, approximately 79% being singletons. Sequenced input: peripheral blood. These receptors were obtained from a man between 65 and 85 years old with COVID-19, enrolled during active disease.

The chain couples TRBV2 to TRBJ2-4, with TRBD2 identical over 7 bases. Germline V gives CDR1 SNHLY, CDR2 FYNNEI. This CDR3 has 17 residues. V lost 4 bases to trimming and J lost 0 bases; unmatched junction nucleotides: 9. CDR3 nucleotide sequence: TGTGCCAGCAGTGCAACGGGAGGCCAAATAGCCAAAAACATTCAGTACTTC. Amino acid sequence: CASSATGGQIAKNIQYF.

This sequence joins TRBV28 and TRBJ1-1, with D possibly TRBD1 on 5 matching bases. The germline V gene encodes CDR1 MDHEN and CDR2 SYDVKM. The CDR3 consists of 14 residues. The V gene lost 8 bases and the J gene lost 0 bases, with 13 bases spanning the gap. CDR3 sequence reads: CASGRGSMNTEAFF. CDR3 nucleotides: TGTGCCAGCGGGCGGGGCAGCATGAACACTGAAGCTTTCTTT.

J is TRBJ2-5 and V is TRBV19; D unclear. CDR1 and CDR2 (germline): LNHDA, SQIVND (reference sequence). V lost 3 bases and J 0 bases, leaving 5 bases between the germline ends. The CDR3 is made up of 13 amino acids. CDR3 in amino acids: CASSISNQETQYF. Written as DNA, the CDR3 is TGTGCCAGTAGTATTTCTAACCAAGAGACCCAGTACTTC. The variable domain in full, completed from reference TRBV19 and TRBJ2-5, reads DGGITQSPKYLFRKEGQNVTLSCEQNLNHDAMYWYRQDPGQGLRLIYYSQIVNDFQKGDIAEGYSVSREKKESFPLTVTSAQKNPTAFYLCASSISNQETQYFGPGTRLLVL.

The V gene is TRBV19, the J gene TRBJ1-1; D might be TRBD1 (6 bases). Germline CDR1 reads LNHDA; CDR2 reads SQIVND (reference sequence). Trimming removed 10 bases from V and 1 base from J, with 13 bases in between. This CDR3 spans 13 amino acids. The CDR3, as DNA: TGTGCCATTAGGGGACACGAGAACACTGAAGCTTTCTTT. This translates into CAIRGHENTEAFF.

This chain joins TRBV29-1 and TRBJ1-1; D is perhaps TRBD1 (5 bases). Germline V gene sequence: CDR1 SQVTM, CDR2 ANQGSEA. The V gene lost 4 bases and the J gene lost 0 bases, with 12 bases spanning the gap. This CDR3 contains 14 residues. CDR3 loop: CSVGRQSMNTEAFF. The CDR3 DNA sequence: TGCAGCGTTGGTCGACAGTCCATGAACACTGAAGCTTTCTTT.

The CDR3 DNA reads as TGTGCCAGTAGCCCGACAGGGATCTATGGCTACACCTTC. Its protein is CASSPTGIYGYTF. This chain uses TRBV19 with TRBJ1-2, with 7 nucleotides matching TRBD1. CDR1 LNHDA and CDR2 SQIVND come from the germline V gene (reference sequence). The V and J ends lost 6 bases and 4 bases, in that order; junction bases with no gene match: 5. The CDR3 length is 13 residues.

This sequence joins TRBV7-2 and TRBJ2-7; TRBD2 agrees at 9 bases. This CDR3 is 19 amino acids long. The V gene's germline CDR1 is SGHTA and CDR2 FQGNSA. V shed 1 base and J 0 bases; nucleotides not matched to a gene: 13. The CDR3 region has the DNA TGTGCCAGCAGCTTAGTAGGCAGAGGAGCGGGAGGCTTCTCCTACGAGCAGTACTTC. Translation: CASSLVGRGAGGFSYEQYF.

This clone appeared a single time. The chain has TRBV9 and TRBJ2-1; 7 positions match TRBD2. Germline CDR1 and CDR2: SGDLS and YYNGEE. The CDR3 is made up of 15 amino acids. J lost 0 bases, V lost 6 bases, and 6 bases had no gene match. The CDR3: CASKPGLDSYNEQFF. In DNA, the CDR3 is TGTGCCAGCAAACCTGGACTAGACTCCTACAATGAGCAGTTCTTC.

This chain joins TRBV27 and TRBJ1-1; perhaps TRBD1 as D (6 bases). Trimming removed 5 bases at V and 2 bases at J, with 18 bases between. The CDR3 extends over 16 amino acids. The germline gives CDR1 MNHEY, CDR2 SMNVEV (reference sequence). The chain's CDR3 is CASSILEQGANTEAFF. In nucleotides, the CDR3 is TGTGCCAGCAGTATTCTTGAACAGGGAGCTAACACTGAAGCTTTCTTT.

The chain joins TRBV29-1 to TRBJ2-2; 9 nucleotides agree with TRBD1. This CDR3 is 13 amino acids long. Germline V CDR1 and CDR2: SQVTM, ANQGSEA. After removal of 6 bases from V and 7 bases from J, the junction contained 6 bases not matched to a gene. In DNA form, the CDR3 reads TGCAGCGTACAACAGGGGGCTAGCGGGGAGCTGTTTTTT. The encoded protein is CSVQQGASGELFF.

This clone was counted between two and nine times. As DNA, the CDR3 is TGTGCCAGCATCCAGGGAGGCGCATATGGCTACACCTTC. It specifies CASIQGGAYGYTF. The V call is TRBV7-2, the J call TRBJ1-2, with TRBD1 as a possible D gene (5 bases). The V end was cut by 7 bases, the J end by 5 bases, with 14 bases between. This CDR3 contains 13 residues. Looked up from germline, CDR1 is SGHTA and CDR2 is FQGNSA.

This clone was found many times. The V and J genes are TRBV5-4 and TRBJ1-1; D perhaps matches TRBD1 (5 bases). Germline CDR1 and CDR2: SGHNT and YYREEE (reference sequence). V lost 0 bases and J 4 bases, leaving 7 bases between the germline ends. The CDR3 is made up of 13 amino acids. The CDR3 protein is CASSLAQGTEAFF. Here the CDR3 DNA reads TGTGCCAGCAGCTTGGCCCAGGGCACTGAAGCTTTCTTT.

This rearrangement joins TRBV30 to TRBJ2-7; 10 nucleotides align to TRBD2. The junction had 1 base not matched to a gene; V was cut back by 3 bases and J by 2 bases. The germline V gene encodes CDR1 GTSNPN and CDR2 SVGIG (reference sequence). The CDR3 sequence is 13 residues long. CDR3 sequence reads: CAWRLAGTYEQYF. The DNA for the CDR3 is TGTGCCTGGAGACTAGCGGGAACCTACGAGCAGTACTTC.

This chain connects TRBV27 to TRBJ1-2; possibly TRBD1 for D (5 bases). Germline CDR1 and CDR2: MNHEY and SMNVEV (reference sequence). V lost 0 bases, J lost 7 bases, and 12 bases lay in between. There are 14 residues in the CDR3. The CDR3 DNA follows: TGTGCCAGCAGTTTATCGGGGGGAAGAGGTGGCTACACCTTC. Translating gives CASSLSGGRGGYTF.

The rearrangement links TRBV20-1 to TRBJ2-7; perhaps TRBD2 as D (5 bases). This CDR3 is 11 amino acids long. Per the germline V gene, CDR1 is DFQATT and CDR2 is SNEGSKA (reference sequence). Trimming stripped 5 bases from V and 3 bases from J, with 8 bases between. CDR3 loop: CSADAGYEQYF. CDR3 DNA sequence: TGCAGTGCTGACGCGGGCTACGAGCAGTACTTC.

This rearrangement joins TRBV27 to TRBJ2-1; 12 bases are shared with TRBD1. Germline loops: CDR1 MNHEY, CDR2 SMNVEV (reference sequence). The CDR3 covers 16 residues. The ends lost 6 bases at V and 7 bases at J; junction bases unmatched: 10. In DNA form, the CDR3 reads TGTGCCAGCAGGGGGATTTGGGACAGGGGGCCAAATGAGCAGTTCTTC. As protein: CASRGIWDRGPNEQFF.

V is TRBV7-2 and J is TRBJ2-1, with D possibly being TRBD1 (5 bases). This CDR3 has 13 residues. Trimming cost V 5 bases and J 8 bases, with 13 bases left between them. The germline V gene encodes CDR1 SGHTA and CDR2 FQGNSA. CDR3 coding DNA: TGTGCCAGCAGCGTTCCAGGGATGCATGAGCAGTTCTTC. It translates to CASSVPGMHEQFF.

This clone was counted between two and nine times. J is TRBJ1-1 and V is TRBV4-1, with D perhaps matching TRBD1 (5 bases). The germline V and J ends were trimmed by 4 bases and 4 bases, with 13 bases remaining between them. CDR3 length equals 14 residues. The germline gives CDR1 MGHRA, CDR2 YSYEKL. In DNA, the CDR3 is TGCGCCAGCAGCCCTGGCTGGGGGGGCACTGAAGCTTTCTTT. Protein product: CASSPGWGGTEAFF.